This TCR beta chain was recovered during a study of identical twins. Trimming removed 6 bases from V and 2 bases from J; junction bases left unmatched: 5. There are 14 residues in the CDR3. Germline V lookup: CDR1 MDHEN, CDR2 SYDVKM. TCRdb redid the calling of the 5' RACE reads with MiXCR, one entry per CDR3 protein. The table lists hundreds of thousands of distinct CDR3 sequences, under 9% of them singletons. These sequences were also reported in another study, on yellow fever vaccine responses in identical twins.

The material sequenced was memory (CD45RO+) T cells sorted from blood. This receptor was identified in a woman aged 18-30 years in good health. The chain joins TRBV28 to TRBJ1-1; 8 bases agree with TRBD1. Here the CDR3 reads CASRNRGENTEAFF. The CDR3 DNA reads TGTGCCAGCAGGAACAGGGGGGAAAACACTGAAGCTTTCTTT.